The clone carrying this TCR beta chain was seen a single time. Its specificity is unknown. Germline V gene data show CDR1 as MNHEY and CDR2 as SMNVEV (reference sequence). This CDR3 comprises 12 residues. J lost 6 bases, V lost 8 bases, and 2 bases had no gene match. Samples were taken at baseline and on day 1 of cycles 4 and 7. This specimen belongs to a study of OX40 agonist ivuxolimab in advanced cancers. For the study at large: Intravenous ivuxolimab at 0.01 to 10 mg/kg was given to patients every 2 weeks. Two cutaneous melanoma patients and one hepatocellular carcinoma patient, three in all, had partial responses. General observations from the study: CD4+ and CD8+ blood T cells expanded clonally by week 6 at 0.1 to 3.0 mg/kg.

Measured with immunoSEQ multiplex PCR; TCRdb has only the in-frame clones, and not every one. The sample yields approximately 81,000 clones, around 93% seen once. Sequencing was performed on CD4+ or CD8+ T cells sorted from blood, taken in a trial of the OX40 agonist ivuxolimab. The receptor was derived from an adult with an advanced solid tumor such as melanoma, head and neck, liver or kidney cancer. The chain uses TRBV27 and TRBJ2-3, with 10 bases fitting TRBD1. The CDR3 here is CASRQGADTQYF. In DNA form, the CDR3 reads TGTGCCAGCCGACAGGGGGCGGATACGCAGTATTTT.